The 9 T cell receptor beta chains below come from one sample, sequenced in a study of blood T cells in healthy people across ages. A sample-barcoded 5' primer and a J-beta primer mix were used in a second PCR of about 7 to 11 cycles. TCRdb re-derived calls from the 5' RACE reads in MiXCR, one entry per CDR3 protein. This sample has around 1.5 million distinct CDR3 sequences, with 59% found just once. Sequenced: blood. These receptors originate from a man aged 18 to 29 in good health.

In this sample, this clonotype turned up a few times. The V gene is TRBV4-1, the J gene TRBJ2-1; 7 bases align to TRBD2. Trimming took 3 bases from V and 9 from J; bases not matched to a gene: 11. CDR1 is MGHRA, CDR2 YSYEKL, per germline. The CDR3 consists of 15 residues. In nucleotides, the CDR3 is TGCGCCAGCAGCCACGGACTAGAATCGTATGGTGAGCAGTTCTTC. Translation gives CASSHGLESYGEQFF.

The V gene is TRBV28, the J gene TRBJ2-4; maybe TRBD1 (6 bases). The length of the CDR3 is 16 residues. CDR1 MDHEN and CDR2 SYDVKM come from the germline V gene. V lost 5 bases and J lost 1, with 15 bases in between. The CDR3 region is CASSISGATAKNIQYF. The CDR3 DNA sequence: TGTGCCAGCAGTATATCAGGGGCGACGGCCAAAAACATTCAGTACTTC.

This rearrangement joins TRBV11-2 to TRBJ2-7; TRBD2 might be the D (6 bases). There are 16 residues in the CDR3. In germline, CDR1 is SGHAT, CDR2 FQNNGV. Trimming shortened V by 3 bases and J by 0 bases, and 15 bases separated the two germline ends. In nucleotides, the CDR3 is TGTGCCAGCAGCTTGTTGGAACTAGCTAGCTCCTACGAGCAGTACTTC. Translating gives CASSLLELASSYEQYF.

V and J are TRBV27 and TRBJ2-3; D is unresolved. V shed 0 bases and J shed 4 bases, with 8 bases lying between them. The V gene's germline CDR1 is MNHEY and CDR2 SMNVEV (reference sequence). CDR3 length: 14 residues. As DNA, the CDR3 is TGTGCCAGCAGTTTATCGAATAAGCCAGATACGCAGTATTTT. This encodes CASSLSNKPDTQYF.

This clonotype was found once. This sequence joins TRBV27 and TRBJ1-2; no firm D call. This CDR3 contains 15 residues. Trimming removed 2 bases from V and 6 bases from J, with 16 bases in between. Germline V gives CDR1 MNHEY, CDR2 SMNVEV (reference sequence). The CDR3 region is CASSLELGSPHGYTF. CDR3 nucleotides: TGTGCCAGCAGTTTAGAACTTGGTTCCCCACATGGCTACACCTTC.

The V and J genes are TRBV6-4 and TRBJ2-1; D perhaps matches TRBD2 (6 bases). CDR1 and CDR2 from the germline V gene are MRHNA and SNTAGT. This CDR3 comprises 16 residues. V was clipped by 8 bases and J by 5 bases, with 22 bases between them. The CDR3 bases are TGTGCCAGCTCTCCCTACGGGGGAGTTGGTAACAATGAGCAGTTCTTC. It codes for CASSPYGGVGNNEQFF.

The chain uses TRBV4-2 and TRBJ2-7, with a weak D call TRBD1 (5 bases). Germline V CDR1 and CDR2: LGHNA, YNFKEQ. The CDR3 consists of 14 residues. Trimming took off 0 bases at V and 3 bases at J, with 9 bases between the two ends. The CDR3 region is CASSQDARGYEQYF. The CDR3 nucleotides are TGTGCCAGCAGCCAAGACGCTAGGGGCTACGAGCAGTACTTC.

V and J are TRBV9 and TRBJ2-7; D not certain. There are 17 residues in the CDR3. The V end was cut by 0 bases, the J end by 3 bases, with 19 bases between. Germline CDR1 SGDLS, CDR2 YYNGEE. This CDR3 is CASSVAGPTGLDYEQYF. The CDR3 region has the DNA TGTGCCAGCAGCGTAGCGGGTCCCACGGGTCTTGACTACGAGCAGTACTTC.

A few counts support this clonotype. The chain uses TRBV15 and TRBJ2-1, with D possibly TRBD1 on 6 matching bases. The CDR3 contains 16 residues. Germline V gives CDR1 LNHNV, CDR2 YYDKDF (reference sequence). Trimming took off 8 bases at V and 4 bases at J, with 21 bases between the two ends. CDR3: CATGKGERLSYNEQFF. CDR3 DNA: TGTGCCACCGGGAAGGGGGAAAGGTTAAGTTACAATGAGCAGTTCTTC.